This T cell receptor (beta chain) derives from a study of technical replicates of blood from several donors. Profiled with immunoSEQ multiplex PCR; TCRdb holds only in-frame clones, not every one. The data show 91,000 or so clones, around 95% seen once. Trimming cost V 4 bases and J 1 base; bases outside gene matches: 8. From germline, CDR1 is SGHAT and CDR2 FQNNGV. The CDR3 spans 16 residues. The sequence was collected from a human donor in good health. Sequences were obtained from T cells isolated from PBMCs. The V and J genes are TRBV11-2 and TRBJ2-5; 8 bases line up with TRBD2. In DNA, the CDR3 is TGTGCCAGCAGCTCCCAGCCGGCGGGGGGCCAAGAGACCCAGTACTTC. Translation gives CASSSQPAGGQETQYF.